This T cell receptor beta chain was recovered during a study of blood T cell repertoires in COVID-19. This table comes from immunoSEQ multiplex PCR, and its TCRdb copy is limited to in-frame clones, with some not included. The table lists fewer than 50,000 clones, around 84% of them singletons, with over 1.5% in the top ten. Trimming at V came to 6 bases and at J to 0 bases, leaving 5 bases not matched to a gene. Germline assignment: CDR1 SGHAT and CDR2 FQNNGV. The CDR3 runs 15 residues. This chain joins TRBV11-2 and TRBJ2-1, with TRBD2 matching over 7 bases. The source of this sequence is a man in his sixties with COVID-19, enrolled during active disease. Sequencing used peripheral blood. The CDR3 reads CASRPGGLSYNEQFF. The CDR3 DNA is TGTGCCAGCAGACCGGGAGGCCTCTCCTACAATGAGCAGTTCTTC.